This entry concerns a single T cell receptor beta chain. Its antigen is currently unknown. The sample originates from a study of T cells after yellow fever vaccination. Study-level background: Low-cell-number fractions were prepared with SMART-Seq v4 Ultra Low Input.

Whole-study results and caveats: The study re-detected most primary-vaccination clones after the booster (approximately 97% CD4, around 90% CD8).

TCRdb itself ran the 5' RACE reads through MiXCR, one entry per CDR3 protein. The table lists about 580,000 distinct CDR3 sequences, 17% of them singletons. This CDR3 has 14 residues. Germline V CDR1 and CDR2: SGHAT, FQNNGV. V dropped 1 base and J dropped 6 bases, with 7 bases sitting between them. This sequence was found in a man aged 18 to 30 who received the YFV17D yellow fever vaccine. Sequenced here: PBMCs, sampled less than 6 days after the first yellow fever vaccination. The J gene is TRBJ1-6, the V gene TRBV11-2; D unclear. The CDR3 protein is CASSLVPSNSPLHF. In DNA form, the CDR3 reads TGTGCCAGCAGCTTAGTTCCTTCTAATTCACCCCTCCACTTT.